This TCR beta chain was captured in a study of blood T cell repertoires in COVID-19. Whole-study context: The United States, Italy and Spain supplied acute and convalescent COVID-19 samples.

TCRdb's copy holds only in-frame clones and misses some; the assay was immunoSEQ multiplex PCR. The profile shows 350,000 to 500,000 clones, roughly 88% of them singletons. This clone has only one observation. The CDR3 is 12 amino acids. Trimming shortened V by 3 bases and J by 6 bases, and 9 bases separated the two germline ends. The participants were between about 18 and 90 years old and came from about two dozen US areas. Categorization into cohorts depended on clinical history that participants reported. The sequence came from a woman between 18 and 29 years old who had been exposed to COVID-19. The J gene is TRBJ2-7, the V gene TRBV12-3 or TRBV12-4; D unclear. The sequencing input was PBMCs or T cells enriched from blood (not recorded which). The CDR3 coding sequence is TGTGCCAGCAGTTTTCACTCGTCCGAGCAGTACTTC. Protein product: CASSFHSSEQYF.